A single sample is the source of the 26 T cell receptor beta chains below, sequenced in a study of T cells after yellow fever vaccination. TCRdb re-analysed the 5' RACE reads in MiXCR, keeping a single row per CDR3 protein. The sample yields about 350,000 distinct CDR3 sequences, around 8.1% seen once. Sequenced material: PBMCs, taken around 45 days after the first yellow fever vaccination. The receptors come from a young man who received the YFV17D yellow fever vaccine.

This chain uses TRBV5-1 with TRBJ2-7; D is unclear. V was clipped by 4 bases and J by 8 bases, with 16 bases between them. This CDR3 has 13 residues. Per germline, CDR1 SGHRS and CDR2 YFSETQ. The CDR3 nucleotides read TGCGCCAGCAGCGTCCTGTGGAACGTTCAGCAGTACTTC. It codes for CASSVLWNVQQYF.

The table lists this clonotype with many counts. This chain connects TRBV4-3 to TRBJ1-1; weak D call: TRBD1 (6 bases). The V end lost 3 bases, the J end lost 3 bases, and 14 bases lay between the germline ends. CDR1 and CDR2 (germline): LGHNA, YSLEER. This CDR3 region has 15 residues. The CDR3 region is CASSHPDRRDTEAFF. The CDR3 bases are TGCGCCAGCAGCCACCCCGACAGGCGAGACACTGAAGCTTTCTTT.

The V call is TRBV7-2, the J call TRBJ2-5, with 11 bases identical to TRBD2. CDR3 length equals 18 residues. CDR1 is SGHTA, CDR2 FQGNSA, per germline. After removal of 0 bases from V and 5 bases from J, the junction contained 11 bases not matched to a gene. CDR3 residues: CASSLALLAGGGWETQYF. The CDR3 DNA reads as TGTGCCAGCAGCTTAGCGCTTCTAGCGGGGGGAGGTTGGGAGACCCAGTACTTC.

In its sample, this clonotype was seen a few times. The V and J genes are TRBV9 and TRBJ1-6, with D unresolved. This CDR3 region has 12 residues. Trimming took 4 bases from V and 11 from J, leaving 10 bases between them. Germline CDR1 SGDLS, CDR2 YYNGEE. Here the CDR3 DNA reads TGTGCCAGCAGCCCTCAGAATCCACCCCTCCACTTT. It is translated as CASSPQNPPLHF.

As concerns this clonotype: No conserved phenylalanine or tryptophan ends this CDR3, so it is likely a read error. The genes are TRBV12-3 or TRBV12-4 and TRBJ2-2; D call uncertain. The CDR3 is 15 amino acids. V was pared by 2 bases and J by 4 bases, with 11 bases between. The CDR3 sequence is CASSLFFRRTGELFL. The CDR3 DNA follows: TGTGCCAGCAGTTTATTTTTCAGGCGCACCGGGGAGCTGTTTCTT.

V is TRBV7-9 and J is TRBJ2-5; D is undetermined. V was cut by 4 bases and J by 5 bases, with 17 bases left in between. The CDR3 runs 15 residues. Germline assignment: CDR1 SEHNR and CDR2 FQNEAQ (reference sequence). The CDR3 DNA reads as TGTGCCAGCAGCTCCACCCCACTGGGGTTGGAGACCCAGTACTTC. It codes for CASSSTPLGLETQYF.

V is TRBV28 and J is TRBJ2-1; 11 nucleotides line up with TRBD1. Trimming cost V 6 bases and J 8 bases; bases outside gene matches: 12. Germline loops: CDR1 MDHEN, CDR2 SYDVKM. This CDR3 region has 16 residues. As DNA, the CDR3 is TGTGCCAGCAGCCTACTTGGGACAGGGGGTTCAGATGAGCAGTTCTTC. Amino acid sequence: CASSLLGTGGSDEQFF.

This clonotype has a handful of counts. The chain recombines TRBV12-3 or TRBV12-4 with TRBJ2-4; D is possibly TRBD1 or TRBD2 (6 bases each). This CDR3 is built from 16 residues. The germline V and J ends were trimmed by 2 bases and 2 bases, with 13 bases remaining between them. CDR3 sequence reads: CASSLLGGWTKNIQYF. The CDR3 region has the DNA TGTGCCAGCAGTTTATTGGGGGGCTGGACCAAAAACATTCAGTACTTC.

This chain joins TRBV15 and TRBJ2-5; D is uncertain. This CDR3 is 15 amino acids long. Germline values: CDR1 LNHNV, CDR2 YYDKDF (reference sequence). With 0 bases removed from V and 5 bases from J, the gap between germline ends came to 13 bases. This chain's CDR3 is CATSRDVAFGETQYF. CDR3 DNA sequence: TGTGCCACCAGCAGAGATGTGGCCTTCGGGGAGACCCAGTACTTC.

In this sample, this clonotype turned up many times. The chain links TRBV12-3 or TRBV12-4 to TRBJ2-1; 14 nucleotides line up with TRBD2. J was trimmed by 7 bases and V by 8 bases; bases with no gene match: 19. CDR3 length: 19 amino acids. In nucleotides, the CDR3 is TGTGCCAGCTCAATTGGGGGACTAGCGGGGGCCCGGACTGGGAATGAGCAGTTCTTC. Translated: CASSIGGLAGARTGNEQFF.

This chain uses TRBV19 with TRBJ2-7, with 8 bases identical to TRBD1. The CDR3 loop spans 13 amino acids. With 6 bases clipped from V and 9 bases from J, the junction kept 10 bases outside the gene matches. Per the germline V gene, CDR1 is LNHDA and CDR2 is SQIVND (reference sequence). The CDR3 reads CASSQGAPSGQYF. The CDR3 DNA reads TGTGCCAGTAGCCAGGGGGCTCCTTCAGGGCAGTACTTC.

The chain recombines TRBV7-9 with TRBJ2-2, with D perhaps matching TRBD1 (6 bases). From germline, CDR1 is SEHNR and CDR2 FQNEAQ (reference sequence). V was clipped by 4 bases and J by 2 bases, with 14 bases between them. The CDR3 spans 16 residues. As DNA, the CDR3 is TGTGCCAGCAGCTACCCCGGGACACTTAACACCGGGGAGCTGTTTTTT. Amino acid sequence: CASSYPGTLNTGELFF.

The rearrangement links TRBV5-5 to TRBJ2-7; the D gene is possibly TRBD1 (5 bases). From germline, CDR1 is SGHKS and CDR2 YYEKEE (reference sequence). The V gene lost 0 bases and the J gene lost 0 bases, with 13 bases spanning the gap. This CDR3 spans 16 amino acids. The CDR3, as DNA: TGTGCCAGCAGCTTGGCGCCAGGGCTAGGCTCCTACGAGCAGTACGTC. Protein sequence: CASSLAPGLGSYEQYV.

The chain employs TRBV19 and TRBJ1-1; 9 nucleotides match TRBD1. This CDR3 has 14 residues. The germline V gene has CDR1 LNHDA and CDR2 SQIVND (reference sequence). With 6 bases clipped from V and 4 bases from J, the junction kept 6 bases outside the gene matches. The CDR3 is CASRRDREGTEAFF. CDR3 nucleotides: TGTGCCAGTAGACGGGACAGGGAAGGCACTGAAGCTTTCTTT.

In its sample, this clonotype was seen many times. The V gene is TRBV12-3 or TRBV12-4, the J gene TRBJ2-1; 7 nucleotides agree with TRBD2. With 5 bases clipped from V and 5 bases from J, the junction kept 12 bases outside the gene matches. The length of the CDR3 is 16 residues. The CDR3 DNA reads TGTGCCAGCAGTCCCTTTCTCCGGGGGGTCCACAATGAGCAGTTCTTC. The encoded protein is CASSPFLRGVHNEQFF.

The CDR3 DNA reads as TGCAGTGCTAGCCTCGGGATTTTTCCCTACGAGCAGTACTTC. Protein: CSASLGIFPYEQYF. This chain links TRBV20-1 with TRBJ2-7; D possibly corresponds to TRBD2 (5 bases). V shed 3 bases and J shed 2 bases, with 14 bases lying between them. From germline, CDR1 is DFQATT and CDR2 SNEGSKA (reference sequence). The CDR3 covers 14 residues.

This clonotype has only a few counts. J is TRBJ2-3 and V is TRBV7-2; tentatively, D is TRBD1 (6 bases). The ends were cut back, 2 bases at V and 4 bases at J, with 13 bases in the middle. Per the germline V gene, CDR1 is SGHTA and CDR2 is FQGNSA. CDR3 size: 15 residues. CDR3 loop: CASSLISGEPDTQYF. DNA for the CDR3: TGTGCCAGCAGCTTAATATCAGGGGAACCAGATACGCAGTATTTT.

The sample holds many counts of this clonotype. The rearrangement uses TRBV12-3 or TRBV12-4 and TRBJ2-1; possibly TRBD1 or TRBD2 for D (5 bases each). The V end was cut by 6 bases, the J end by 12 bases, with 12 bases between. The CDR3 length is 11 residues. CDR3 residues: CASSSGLVQFF. CDR3 coding DNA: TGTGCCAGCAGCTCGGGGCTGGTGCAGTTCTTC.

The V and J genes are TRBV13 and TRBJ2-2; D gene uncertain. The CDR3 covers 10 residues. CDR1 is PRHDT and CDR2 is FYEKMQ in the germline V gene (reference sequence). V was trimmed by 5 bases and J by 7 bases, leaving 2 bases between them. The CDR3 DNA sequence: TGTGCCAGCAGCCACGGGGAGCTGTTTTTT. This sequence encodes CASSHGELFF. The complete variable domain, with remaining parts taken from reference TRBV13 and TRBJ2-2, reads AAGVIQSPRHLIKEKRETATLKCYPIPRHDTVYWYQQGPGQDPQFLISFYEKMQSDKGSIPDRFSAQQFSDYHSELNMSSLELGDSALYFCASSHGELFFGEGSRLTVL.

The V call is TRBV6-5, the J call TRBJ2-3; perhaps TRBD2 as D (6 bases). Germline V gives CDR1 MNHEY, CDR2 SVGAGI. There are 14 residues in the CDR3. V lost 3 bases to trimming and J lost 2 bases, with 9 bases between them. The CDR3 spells CASSYWGVTDTQYF. The DNA of the CDR3 is TGTGCCAGCAGTTATTGGGGGGTCACAGATACGCAGTATTTT.

This chain uses TRBV14 with TRBJ2-3, with 12 positions matching TRBD2. Trimming took 6 bases from V and 4 from J; bases not matched to a gene: 8. The germline V gene encodes CDR1 SGHDN and CDR2 FVKESK. The CDR3 is made up of 16 amino acids. The CDR3 loop reads CASSPLAGGPSDTQYF. The CDR3 DNA reads as TGTGCCAGCAGTCCCCTAGCGGGGGGGCCGTCAGATACGCAGTATTTT.

The chain has TRBV20-1 and TRBJ1-5; D possibly corresponds to TRBD1 (5 bases). This CDR3 has 14 amino acids. CDR1 and CDR2 (germline): DFQATT, SNEGSKA (reference sequence). Trimming shortened V by 5 bases and J by 4 bases, and 15 bases separated the two germline ends. DNA of the CDR3: TGCAGTGCTCGGCCCGGGGGGTCAAATCAGCCCCAGCATTTT. Amino acid sequence: CSARPGGSNQPQHF.

This clonotype came up a few times. The genes are TRBV20-1 and TRBJ1-4; 8 nucleotides agree with TRBD1. Unmatched junction bases numbered 11, after V lost 5 bases and J lost 6 bases. Germline loops: CDR1 DFQATT, CDR2 SNEGSKA (reference sequence). The CDR3 runs to 15 residues. The DNA of the CDR3 is TGCAGTGCTCCGAAAATCGACAGGGGACATGAAAAACTGTTTTTT. Translating it yields CSAPKIDRGHEKLFF.

This clonotype has at least ten counts. The rearrangement uses TRBV9 and TRBJ1-2; the D is unclear. V was cut by 6 bases and J by 1 base, with 7 bases left in between. Germline CDR1 is SGDLS and CDR2 is YYNGEE. The CDR3 is made up of 12 amino acids. CDR3 region: CASNRGNYGYTF. CDR3 sequence (DNA): TGTGCCAGCAATCGGGGTAACTATGGCTACACCTTC.

CDR3 amino acids: CASSQLTGKPPVEKLFF. The CDR3 nucleotides read TGTGCCAGCAGCCAACTCACAGGAAAACCCCCGGTTGAAAAACTGTTTTTT. J is TRBJ1-4 and V is TRBV7-9; D is possibly TRBD1 (5 bases). Trimming removed 5 bases at V and 7 bases at J, with 23 bases between. CDR1 is SEHNR, CDR2 FQNEAQ, per germline (reference sequence). The CDR3 loop spans 17 amino acids.

This chain uses TRBV20-1 with TRBJ1-5; the D is unclear. The germline V gene encodes CDR1 DFQATT and CDR2 SNEGSKA (reference sequence). This CDR3 has 12 residues. The V gene lost 6 bases and the J gene lost 2 bases, with 8 bases spanning the gap. The CDR3 sequence is CSAGVGNQPQHF. The CDR3, as DNA: TGCAGTGCCGGCGTTGGCAATCAGCCCCAGCATTTT.